This TCR beta chain was recovered during a study of blood T cell repertoires in COVID-19. Study information: Sources were T cells, B-cell-depleted T cells, or PBMCs; the material itself was cDNA or gDNA.

Source study methods: Counts of nucleated cells, estimated from reference gene primer amplification, were obtained. Profiling relied on immunoSEQ multiplex PCR, and the TCRdb table lists in-frame clones only, not all of them. V and J calls plus clone size are reproduced from that table; the DNA served to infer D and trimming. The sample has around 260,000 clones, approximately 86% seen once. The sample consisted of peripheral blood. The receptor's source is a man aged 25 to 40 with active or convalescent COVID-19.

CDR3 nucleotides: TGTGCCAGCAGCTTATATGCGGGGAGCTCTGGGGCCAACGTCCTGACTTTC. Protein: CASSLYAGSSGANVLTF. This chain connects TRBV7-2 to TRBJ2-6; weak D call: TRBD2 (6 bases). The CDR3 is made up of 17 amino acids. V lost 2 bases and J 0 bases, leaving 11 bases between the germline ends. CDR1 is SGHTA, CDR2 FQGNSA, per germline.